These 9 T cell receptor beta chains were sequenced from one sample in a study of glioma-infiltrating T cells. TCR alpha and beta CDR3 regions were amplified from RNA using iRepertoire nested multiplex PCR. TCRdb re-derived calls from the multiplex PCR reads in MiXCR, one entry per CDR3 protein. The sample has 300,000 to 400,000 distinct CDR3 sequences; around 45% are singletons. Input material: glioma tissue, nonneoplastic brain tissue, or PBMCs (not recorded which). The receptors shown here come from a human donor with low-grade glioma or glioblastoma, undergoing nonglioma brain surgery, or in good health (not recorded which).

In its sample, this clonotype was seen a few times. The rearrangement uses TRBV18 and TRBJ2-1; 8 bases map to TRBD1. Germline V gives CDR1 KGHSH, CDR2 LQKENI. The J segment lost 7 bases and the V segment lost 6 bases, leaving 11 bases of the junction unmatched. The CDR3 is made up of 15 amino acids. The CDR3 DNA reads TGTGCCAGCTCGCAGGACAGGGCAGCCAGGAATGAGCAGTTCTTC. Translating it yields CASSQDRAARNEQFF.

As concerns this clonotype: A much larger clonotype is one base distant, so this may be a read error. This chain links TRBV4-2 with TRBJ1-2, with D tentatively TRBD1 (5 bases). Germline values: CDR1 LGHNA, CDR2 YNFKEQ. V was shortened by 1 base and J by 6 bases, with 12 bases between the two germline ends. CDR3 length equals 14 residues. Here the CDR3 reads CASSQAGDGHGYTF. CDR3 nucleotide sequence: TGTGCCAGCAGCCAAGCGGGGGACGGGCATGGCTACACCTTC.

The rearrangement links TRBV6-2 or TRBV6-3 to TRBJ2-3, with TRBD2 matching 7 bases. Germline loops: CDR1 MNHEY, CDR2 SVGEGT. Trimming at V came to 0 bases and at J to 4 bases, leaving 22 bases not matched to a gene. This CDR3 region has 21 residues. The DNA of the CDR3 is TGTGCCAGCAGTTACTCGAGACTCGCTCTAGCGGAAGCTGATGCCCCAGATACGCAGTATTTT. Its protein is CASSYSRLALAEADAPDTQYF.

This clonotype has ten or more counts. The chain carries TRBV28 and TRBJ2-3, with D possibly being TRBD1 (6 bases). In germline, CDR1 is MDHEN, CDR2 SYDVKM. With 3 bases removed from V and 4 bases from J, the gap between germline ends came to 11 bases. The CDR3 length is 14 residues. CDR3: CASSFADSPDTQYF. CDR3 DNA sequence: TGTGCCAGCAGTTTCGCGGACAGTCCAGATACGCAGTATTTT. The full variable domain, rest sourced from reference TRBV28 and TRBJ2-3, is DVKVTQSSRYLVKRTGEKVFLECVQDMDHENMFWYRQDPGLGLRLIYFSYDVKMKEKGDIPEGYSVSREKKERFSLILESASTNQTSMYLCASSFADSPDTQYFGPGTRLTVL.

This clonotype was observed at least ten times. The chain employs TRBV6-1 and TRBJ2-2, with D perhaps given as TRBD1 or TRBD2 (5 bases each). Germline V gene data show CDR1 as MNHNS and CDR2 as SASEGT. Trimming took 6 bases from V and 0 from J, leaving 8 bases between them. This CDR3 has 14 residues. The chain's CDR3 is CASRGTTNTGELFF. The DNA for the CDR3 is TGTGCCAGCAGAGGGACGACGAACACCGGGGAGCTGTTTTTT.

The V call is TRBV27, the J call TRBJ2-6; D gene uncertain. V was cut by 5 bases and J by 11 bases, with 19 bases left in between. The germline gives CDR1 MNHEY, CDR2 SMNVEV (reference sequence). The CDR3 contains 15 residues. The CDR3 here is CASSVGSAGNDVLTF. In DNA form, the CDR3 reads TGTGCCAGCAGTGTCGGGTCAGCAGGCAATGACGTCCTGACTTTC. Complete variable domain (other parts from reference TRBV27 and TRBJ2-6): EAQVTQNPRYLITVTGKKLTVTCSQNMNHEYMSWYRQDPGLGLRQIYYSMNVEVTDKGDVPEGYKVSRKEKRNFPLILESPSPNQTSLYFCASSVGSAGNDVLTFGAGSRLTVL.

On this clonotype: Just one base apart from a much larger clone, this may be a read error. This chain joins TRBV20-1 and TRBJ2-7; tentative D call: TRBD2 (5 bases). The CDR3 is 15 amino acids. V was cut by 3 bases and J by 7 bases, with 22 bases left in between. Germline V gene data show CDR1 as DFQATT and CDR2 as SNEGSKA (reference sequence). For the CDR3, the DNA is TGCAGTGCTAGTAGTTCGCTCAAGGCTAGCAGGGAGCAGTACTTC. Amino acid sequence: CSASSSLKASREQYF.

To note about this clonotype: Given a much more abundant clone one base away, this may be a read error. The rearrangement uses TRBV4-1 and TRBJ2-7, with TRBD2 matching 13 bases. CDR3 length: 18 amino acids. Losses at the gene ends were 9 bases for V and 1 base for J; bases not matched to a gene: 15. The germline V gene encodes CDR1 MGHRA and CDR2 YSYEKL. CDR3 amino acids: CARSSYTGTSGTSYEQYF. CDR3 in DNA: TGCGCCAGGAGCTCCTATACCGGGACTAGCGGGACATCCTACGAGCAGTACTTC.

Comment on this clonotype: A much larger clone is a single base away; this may be a read error. The rearrangement links TRBV20-1 to TRBJ2-1, with no clear D. This CDR3 is built from 15 residues. CDR1 DFQATT and CDR2 SNEGSKA come from the germline V gene (reference sequence). Trimming took 3 bases from V and 5 from J, leaving 17 bases between them. This CDR3 reads CSASSPKHAHNEQFF. As DNA, the CDR3 is TGCAGTGCTAGTAGTCCAAAGCACGCCCACAATGAGCAGTTCTTC.